This T cell receptor beta chain comes out of a study of T cells after posttransplantation cyclophosphamide. Study conclusions and caveats: Tissue-infiltrating T cells from skin or gut overlapped little with blood T cells.

CDR3 size: 13 residues. V lost 7 bases and J lost 3, with 10 bases in between. In germline, CDR1 is SGHRS, CDR2 YFSETQ. The data were produced by immunoSEQ multiplex PCR, yet TCRdb's version contains in-frame clones alone and is incomplete. There are 51,000 or so clones in the sample; 85% to 95% occur only once, and 2.5% to 3.5% lies in the top ten. Concerning this clone itself: What it recognizes is unknown.

This chain joins TRBV5-1 and TRBJ2-2, with D possibly being TRBD1 (5 bases). This sequence was found in a woman aged 30 to 39 in good health and a related stem cell transplant donor. The sequencing sample was made of PBMCs. The CDR3 DNA reads TGCGCCAGCCACAGGAGTGACACCGGGGAGCTGTTTTTT. Translation gives CASHRSDTGELFF. Combining the CDR3 with reference TRBV5-1 and TRBJ2-2 gives the whole variable domain KAGVTQTPRYLIKTRGQQVTLSCSPISGHRSVSWYQQTPGQGLQFLFEYFSETQRNKGNFPGRFSGRQFSNSRSEMNVSTLELGDSALYLCASHRSDTGELFFGEGSRLTVL.